This T cell receptor (beta chain) was sequenced for a study of T-cell reconstitution after alpha-beta-depleted transplantation in children (TCRdb year 2016). Regarding the complete study: T-cell immune reconstitution after TCRalphabeta/CD19-depleted allogeneic hematopoietic cell transplantation in children was quantitatively tracked in the study by means of TCR repertoire profiling.

The full study reports these points: The frequencies of hyperexpanded clones fell over the following months, and after one year, T-cell counts and TCRbeta diversity were mostly attributed to newly produced T cells. About two months after transplant, the apparently early recovery of alphabetaT-cell counts reportedly depended on just several hundred clones that had expanded rapidly and came from non-depleted graft cells. The high TCRbeta diversity at day 60 in some patients was ascribed to recipient T cells and intrathymic progenitors that had survived conditioning.

According to the study, the label for this sample's treatment or condition signals: allogeneic hematopoietic cell transplantation with graft depleted of TCRalphabeta T cells and CD19 B cells. The transplant recipients were children given TCRalphabeta/CD19-depleted allogeneic hematopoietic cell grafts. This clonotype was recorded many times. Its antigen is still unknown. No per-base quality is available; no much larger clone lies one base away. V is cut by 7 bases and J by 4 bases, and the space between the germline ends is 11 bases. Based on the germline V gene (reference sequence), the CDR1 and CDR2 sequences are LNHDA and SQIVND. The CDR3 covers 12 residues, taking in both the cysteine and the phenylalanine. Of the read, only the CDR3 DNA is kept; its 36 bases are in frame from base 1. The library came from PCR. The data were produced on an Illumina HiSeq 2500. To normalize quantification of the TCRbeta repertoire, the TCR libraries were built with molecular barcoding that relied on unique molecular identifiers. TCRdb trimmed public reads at Q25 via fastp, called clones via MiXCR and kept in-frame beta chains. Rows merge per CDR3 protein into single entries with the most common DNA and genes. The sample table records about 280,000 distinct CDR3 sequences; 11% of these occur just once. Of the sample, less than 25% is held by the ten largest clones.

The sample in question was peripheral blood, obtained 180 days after TCRalphabeta/CD19-depleted stem cell transplant. The chain is made from TRBV19 and TRBJ2-7; a tentative D call is TRBD1 (6 bases match). This TCR was sampled from a male patient under 10 years old who had a stem cell transplant for chronic granulomatous disease, so the T cells may come from the graft donor. In nucleotide form, the sequence is TGTGCCAGTACAGGGGAGTCTTACGAGCAGTACTTC. Translated, it reads CASTGESYEQYF.